These 21 T cell receptor beta chains were all obtained from the same sample, sequenced in a study of OX40 agonist ivuxolimab in advanced cancers. The data were produced by immunoSEQ multiplex PCR, yet TCRdb's version contains in-frame clones alone and is incomplete. The repertoire holds tens of thousands of clones, with more than 75% as singletons. The starting material was CD4+ or CD8+ T cells sorted from blood, obtained in a trial of the OX40 agonist ivuxolimab. These receptors all stem from an adult with an advanced solid tumor such as melanoma, head and neck, liver or kidney cancer.

The chain uses TRBV11-2 and TRBJ1-2, with D perhaps matching TRBD1 (6 bases). Per the germline V gene, CDR1 is SGHAT and CDR2 is FQNNGV. V gave up 3 bases and J gave up 3 bases, with 8 bases separating them. This CDR3 is built from 13 residues. The CDR3 is CASSFAGDYGYTF. Written as DNA, the CDR3 is TGTGCCAGCAGCTTCGCAGGGGACTATGGCTACACCTTC.

The J gene is TRBJ2-1, the V gene TRBV18; 11 bases agree with TRBD2. The CDR3 has 16 residues. Per the germline V gene, CDR1 is KGHSH and CDR2 is LQKENI. V shed 6 bases and J 1 base; nucleotides not matched to a gene: 5. As DNA, the CDR3 is TGTGCCAGCTCCCCTAGCGGGGGGCCTTCCTACAATGAGCAGTTCTTC. Amino acids: CASSPSGGPSYNEQFF.

J is TRBJ2-5 and V is TRBV9; D unclear. V shed 0 bases and J shed 0 bases, with 9 bases lying between them. CDR1 SGDLS and CDR2 YYNGEE come from the germline V gene. The length of the CDR3 is 15 residues. CDR3 DNA: TGTGCCAGCAGCGTAGGCCCTACATACCAAGAGACCCAGTACTTC. This translates into CASSVGPTYQETQYF.

This sequence joins TRBV7-2 and TRBJ1-5; 9 bases map to TRBD1. The CDR3 is 17 residues long. Per the germline V gene, CDR1 is SGHTA and CDR2 is FQGNSA. Trimming removed 3 bases from V and 0 bases from J; junction bases left unmatched: 6. CDR3 sequence (DNA): TGTGCCAGCAGCTTTGGACAGGGGAGAAATAGCAATCAGCCCCAGCATTTT. This encodes CASSFGQGRNSNQPQHF.

The chain has TRBV7-2 and TRBJ2-2, with TRBD2 identical over 10 bases. Germline V gene sequence: CDR1 SGHTA, CDR2 FQGNSA. V shed 2 bases and J 6 bases; nucleotides not matched to a gene: 3. The CDR3 is 15 amino acids. The CDR3 region is CASSLSLAGPGELFF. CDR3 nucleotide sequence: TGTGCCAGCAGCTTATCACTAGCGGGGCCCGGGGAGCTGTTTTTT.

The chain carries TRBV19 and TRBJ2-1, with 11 nucleotides matching TRBD2. The length of the CDR3 is 13 residues. Germline V gene lookup returns CDR1 LNHDA and CDR2 SQIVND (reference sequence). Trimming at V came to 4 bases and at J to 11 bases, leaving 4 bases not matched to a gene. The CDR3 DNA sequence: TGTGCCAGTAGTACCGGGACTAGCGGAAAGCAGTTCTTC. It codes for CASSTGTSGKQFF.

V and J are TRBV7-6 and TRBJ1-2; no reliable D call. CDR1 is SGHVS and CDR2 is FNYEAQ in the germline V gene. The CDR3 runs 17 residues. Trimming removed 5 bases from V and 1 base from J, with 20 bases in between. CDR3 sequence (DNA): TGTGCCAGCAGCGCAAAACTCCCCACGGGGAGTAACTATGGCTACACCTTC. Amino acids: CASSAKLPTGSNYGYTF.

The CDR3 DNA reads TGTGCCTGCCCTGGGGAAGAGGAGCAGTACTTC. Its translation is CACPGEEEQYF. The chain couples TRBV9 to TRBJ2-7; no reliable D call. This CDR3 is built from 11 residues. CDR1 and CDR2 from the germline V gene are SGDLS and YYNGEE. V was pared by 10 bases and J by 7 bases, with 15 bases between.

The V and J genes are TRBV11-2 and TRBJ1-1, with D maybe TRBD1 (5 bases). The V end was cut by 5 bases, the J end by 1 base, with 14 bases between. The CDR3 covers 15 residues. Germline V CDR1 and CDR2: SGHAT, FQNNGV. For the CDR3, the DNA is TGTGCCAGCAGCCCCATAATCGGGGGGAACACTGAAGCTTTCTTT. Protein: CASSPIIGGNTEAFF. The whole variable domain, filled in from reference TRBV11-2 and TRBJ1-1, reads EAGVAQSPRYKIIEKRQSVAFWCNPISGHATLYWYQQILGQGPKLLIQFQNNGVVDDSQLPKDRFSAERLKGVDSTLKIQPAKLEDSAVYLCASSPIIGGNTEAFFGQGTRLTVV.

J is TRBJ1-5 and V is TRBV6-5; D is uncertain. This CDR3 spans 15 amino acids. Germline V gene data show CDR1 as MNHEY and CDR2 as SVGAGI. V was cut by 5 bases and J by 4 bases, with 15 bases left in between. The CDR3 loop reads CASSPFKGDNQPQHF. The CDR3 DNA sequence: TGTGCCAGCAGTCCTTTTAAGGGAGATAATCAGCCCCAGCATTTT.

The gene calls are TRBV9 and TRBJ2-5, with 15 bases identical to TRBD2. The CDR3 runs to 18 residues. The V segment lost 5 bases and the J segment 0 bases; nucleotides outside the gene matches: 8. CDR1 and CDR2 from the germline V gene are SGDLS and YYNGEE. Here the CDR3 reads CASSPGLAGGRDQETQYF. Written as DNA, the CDR3 is TGTGCCAGCAGTCCTGGACTAGCGGGGGGGCGGGACCAAGAGACCCAGTACTTC.

The chain joins TRBV28 to TRBJ1-1; D may be TRBD1 (5 bases). The ends were cut back, 5 bases at V and 6 bases at J, with 13 bases in the middle. CDR3 length equals 13 residues. Germline CDR1 is MDHEN and CDR2 is SYDVKM. CDR3 region: CASSPSWGAEAFF. DNA for the CDR3: TGTGCCAGCAGTCCCAGTTGGGGCGCTGAAGCTTTCTTT.

The chain joins TRBV29-1 to TRBJ2-5; D might be TRBD1 (6 bases). Looked up from germline, CDR1 is SQVTM and CDR2 is ANQGSEA. The CDR3 runs to 13 residues. V was clipped by 6 bases and J by 2 bases, with 13 bases between them. The CDR3 spells CSVMGHLQETQYF. CDR3 in DNA: TGCAGCGTCATGGGACATTTACAAGAGACCCAGTACTTC.

The chain links TRBV29-1 to TRBJ1-3; D is unresolved. CDR1 and CDR2 from the germline V gene are SQVTM and ANQGSEA. With 4 bases removed from V and 0 bases from J, the gap between germline ends came to 13 bases. The CDR3 consists of 15 residues. CDR3 nucleotides: TGCAGCGTTGTTACGCCAGGCTTCTCTGGAAACACCATATATTTT. Translating it yields CSVVTPGFSGNTIYF.

The J gene is TRBJ1-1, the V gene TRBV28; 11 nucleotides match TRBD1. Germline lookup yields CDR1 MDHEN and CDR2 SYDVKM. Trimming at V came to 6 bases and at J to 3 bases, leaving 12 bases not matched to a gene. This CDR3 spans 17 amino acids. The CDR3 reads CASSPTGQGAQDTEAFF. CDR3 nucleotide sequence: TGTGCCAGCAGCCCCACTGGACAGGGGGCTCAGGACACTGAAGCTTTCTTT.

The chain recombines TRBV6-5 with TRBJ2-3; a possible D gene is TRBD2 (6 bases). Germline CDR1 reads MNHEY; CDR2 reads SVGAGI. The CDR3 is made up of 15 amino acids. V gave up 10 bases and J gave up 2 bases, with 19 bases separating them. CDR3 loop: CATRSVGGNTDTQYF. The CDR3 coding sequence is TGTGCCACCAGATCTGTCGGGGGAAACACAGATACGCAGTATTTT.

The J gene is TRBJ1-5, the V gene TRBV14; tentatively, D is TRBD1 (6 bases). The germline V gene has CDR1 SGHDN and CDR2 FVKESK. Trimming stripped 10 bases from V and 8 bases from J, with 24 bases between. This CDR3 has 15 amino acids. The CDR3 bases are TGTGCCACCAAACTAATAGGGGGGGGCCTTGAGCCCCAGCATTTT. It translates to CATKLIGGGLEPQHF.

This chain joins TRBV11-2 and TRBJ1-2; 7 nucleotides agree with TRBD1. The CDR3 runs to 13 residues. Trimming cost V 6 bases and J 7 bases; bases outside gene matches: 8. Germline values: CDR1 SGHAT, CDR2 FQNNGV. The CDR3 region has the DNA TGTGCCAGCAGGTTTACAGGGGAAGGTGGCTACACCTTC. It is translated as CASRFTGEGGYTF.

This clone was observed once. V usage is TRBV28 and J usage is TRBJ2-1, with TRBD2 matching 7 bases. The junction had 8 bases not matched to a gene; V was cut back by 7 bases and J by 8 bases. This CDR3 contains 13 residues. Per germline, CDR1 MDHEN and CDR2 SYDVKM. DNA for the CDR3: TGTGCCAGCACTGGCGGGGGACTCTATGAGCAGTTCTTC. This encodes CASTGGGLYEQFF.

The V and J genes are TRBV4-1 and TRBJ1-4; no definite D call. The CDR3 has 14 residues. The germline gives CDR1 MGHRA, CDR2 YSYEKL. V dropped 6 bases and J dropped 0 bases, with 8 bases sitting between them. CDR3 bases: TGCGCCAGCAGGGCAGAAACAACTAATGAAAAACTGTTTTTT. Encoded protein: CASRAETTNEKLFF.

This chain joins TRBV28 and TRBJ2-7; a weak D match, TRBD2 (6 bases). Germline loops: CDR1 MDHEN, CDR2 SYDVKM. This CDR3 has 15 amino acids. V shed 2 bases and J shed 1 base, with 12 bases lying between them. DNA for the CDR3: TGTGCCAGCAGTTTAGAGGGACGGGAGTCCTACGAGCAGTACTTC. Protein product: CASSLEGRESYEQYF.